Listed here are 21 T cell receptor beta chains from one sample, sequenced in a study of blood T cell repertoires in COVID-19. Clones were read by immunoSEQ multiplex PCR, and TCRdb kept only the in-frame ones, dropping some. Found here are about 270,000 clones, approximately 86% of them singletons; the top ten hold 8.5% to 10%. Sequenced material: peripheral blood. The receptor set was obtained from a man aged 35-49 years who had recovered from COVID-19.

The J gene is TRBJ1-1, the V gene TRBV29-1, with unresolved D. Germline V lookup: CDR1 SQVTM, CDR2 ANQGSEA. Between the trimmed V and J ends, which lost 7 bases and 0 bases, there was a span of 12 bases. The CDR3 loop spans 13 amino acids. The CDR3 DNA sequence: TGCAGCGCCAACCGGGATGTGAACACTGAAGCTTTCTTT. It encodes CSANRDVNTEAFF.

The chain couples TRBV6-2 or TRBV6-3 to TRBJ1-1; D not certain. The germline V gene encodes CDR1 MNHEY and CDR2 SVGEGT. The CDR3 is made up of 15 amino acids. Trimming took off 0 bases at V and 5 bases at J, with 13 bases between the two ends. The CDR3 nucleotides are TGTGCCAGCAGTTACTCCCCAGGTCGGCAAACTGAAGCTTTCTTT. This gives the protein CASSYSPGRQTEAFF.

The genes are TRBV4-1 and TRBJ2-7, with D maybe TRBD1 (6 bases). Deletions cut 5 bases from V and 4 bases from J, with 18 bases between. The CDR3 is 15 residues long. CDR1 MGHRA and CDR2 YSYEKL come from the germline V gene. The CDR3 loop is CASSGSAQGMYEQYF. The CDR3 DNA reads TGCGCCAGCAGCGGTAGCGCTCAGGGGATGTACGAGCAGTACTTC.

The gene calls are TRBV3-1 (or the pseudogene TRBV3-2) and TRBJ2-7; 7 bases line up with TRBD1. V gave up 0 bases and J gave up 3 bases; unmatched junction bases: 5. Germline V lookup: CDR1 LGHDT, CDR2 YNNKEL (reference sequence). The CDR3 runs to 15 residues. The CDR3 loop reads CASSQDKGQIYEQYF. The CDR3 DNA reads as TGTGCCAGCAGCCAAGATAAGGGACAGATCTACGAGCAGTACTTC.

CDR3 sequence (DNA): TGTGCCAGTAGTAGCCGTCGTAGCGGGAGCGGGTACAATGAGCAGTTCTTC. Protein sequence: CASSSRRSGSGYNEQFF. The chain combines TRBV19 with TRBJ2-1; 9 bases agree with TRBD2. The length of the CDR3 is 17 residues. From germline, CDR1 is LNHDA and CDR2 SQIVND (reference sequence). V gave up 4 bases and J gave up 4 bases; unmatched junction bases: 11.

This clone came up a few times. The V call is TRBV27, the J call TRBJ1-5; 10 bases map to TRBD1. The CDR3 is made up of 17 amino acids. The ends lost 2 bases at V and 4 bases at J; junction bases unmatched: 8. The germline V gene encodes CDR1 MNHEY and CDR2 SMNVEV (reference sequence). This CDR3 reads CASSLTPTGGRNQPQHF. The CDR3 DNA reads TGTGCCAGCAGTTTAACCCCGACAGGGGGCAGGAATCAGCCCCAGCATTTT.

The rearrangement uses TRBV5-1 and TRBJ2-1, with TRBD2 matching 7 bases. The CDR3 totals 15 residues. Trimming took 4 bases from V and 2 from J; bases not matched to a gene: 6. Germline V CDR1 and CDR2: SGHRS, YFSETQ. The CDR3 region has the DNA TGCGCCAGCAGCCCCCCGCTAGCGGCCTACAATGAGCAGTTCTTC. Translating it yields CASSPPLAAYNEQFF.

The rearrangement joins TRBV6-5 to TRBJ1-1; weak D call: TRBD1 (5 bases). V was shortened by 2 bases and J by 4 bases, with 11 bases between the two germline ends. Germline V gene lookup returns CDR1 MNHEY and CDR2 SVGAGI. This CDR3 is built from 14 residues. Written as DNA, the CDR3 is TGTGCCAGCAGTTACGAGGGAGGGGCCACTGAAGCTTTCTTT. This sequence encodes CASSYEGGATEAFF.

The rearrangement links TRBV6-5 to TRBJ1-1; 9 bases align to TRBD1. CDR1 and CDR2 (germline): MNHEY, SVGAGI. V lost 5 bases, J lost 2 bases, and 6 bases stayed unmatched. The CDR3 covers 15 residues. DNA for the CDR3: TGTGCCAGCAGTCGGAGACAGGGGGTCAACACTGAAGCTTTCTTT. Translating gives CASSRRQGVNTEAFF.

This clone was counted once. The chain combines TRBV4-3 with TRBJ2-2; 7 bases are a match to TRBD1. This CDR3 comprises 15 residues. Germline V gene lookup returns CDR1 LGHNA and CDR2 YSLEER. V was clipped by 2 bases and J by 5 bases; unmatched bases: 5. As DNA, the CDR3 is TGCGCCAGCAGCCAATCGGACAGGCGGACCGGGGAGCTGTTTTTT. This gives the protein CASSQSDRRTGELFF.

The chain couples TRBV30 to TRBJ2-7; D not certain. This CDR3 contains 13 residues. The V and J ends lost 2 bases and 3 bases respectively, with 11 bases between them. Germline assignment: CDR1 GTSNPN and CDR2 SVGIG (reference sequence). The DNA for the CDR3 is TGTGCCTGGAGTAAGAGGCGGAGCTACGAGCAGTACTTC. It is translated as CAWSKRRSYEQYF.

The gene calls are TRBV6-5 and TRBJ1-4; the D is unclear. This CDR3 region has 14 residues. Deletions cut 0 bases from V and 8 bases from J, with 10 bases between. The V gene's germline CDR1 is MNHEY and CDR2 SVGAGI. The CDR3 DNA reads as TGTGCCAGCAGTTACTCGGCGGGTCTGGAAAAACTGTTTTTT. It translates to CASSYSAGLEKLFF.

This CDR3 is CASSLRVSSYEQYF. The CDR3 DNA reads as TGCGCCAGCAGCTTGCGGGTTTCCTCCTACGAGCAGTACTTC. This chain connects TRBV5-1 to TRBJ2-7; D not certain. Trimming took 1 base from V and 0 from J, leaving 8 bases between them. Germline-derived CDR1 and CDR2 are SGHRS and YFSETQ. This CDR3 has 14 amino acids.

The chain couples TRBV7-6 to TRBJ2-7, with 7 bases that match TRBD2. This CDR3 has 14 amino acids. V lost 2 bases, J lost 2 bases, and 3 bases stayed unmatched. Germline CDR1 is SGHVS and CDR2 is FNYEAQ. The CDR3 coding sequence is TGTGCCAGCAGCTTAAGCGGGGCCGCCTACGAGCAGTACTTC. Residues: CASSLSGAAYEQYF.

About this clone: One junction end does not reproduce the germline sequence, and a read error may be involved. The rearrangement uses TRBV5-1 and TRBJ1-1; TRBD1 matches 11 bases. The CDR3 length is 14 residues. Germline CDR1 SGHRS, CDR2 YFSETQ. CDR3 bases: TGCGCCAGCAGCCCGGGACAGGGGGTTTATGAATCTTTCTTT. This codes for CASSPGQGVYESFF. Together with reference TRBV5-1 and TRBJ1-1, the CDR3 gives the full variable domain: KAGVTQTPRYLIKTRGQQVTLSCSPISGHRSVSWYQQTPGQGLQFLFEYFSETQRNKGNFPGRFSGRQFSNSRSEMNVSTLELGDSALYLCASSPGQGVYESFFGQGTRLTVV.

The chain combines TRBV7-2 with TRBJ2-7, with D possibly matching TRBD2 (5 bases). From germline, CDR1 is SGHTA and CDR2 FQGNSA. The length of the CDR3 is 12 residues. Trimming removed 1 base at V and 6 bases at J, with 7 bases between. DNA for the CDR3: TGTGCCAGCAGCTTAGTGGGAGTCGAGCAGTACTTC. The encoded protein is CASSLVGVEQYF.

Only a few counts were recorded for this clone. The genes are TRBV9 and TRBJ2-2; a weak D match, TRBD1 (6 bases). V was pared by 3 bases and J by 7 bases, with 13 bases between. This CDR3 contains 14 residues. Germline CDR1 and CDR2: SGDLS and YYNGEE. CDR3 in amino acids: CASSGKGGHGELFF. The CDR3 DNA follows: TGTGCCAGCAGCGGGAAAGGGGGTCACGGGGAGCTGTTTTTT.

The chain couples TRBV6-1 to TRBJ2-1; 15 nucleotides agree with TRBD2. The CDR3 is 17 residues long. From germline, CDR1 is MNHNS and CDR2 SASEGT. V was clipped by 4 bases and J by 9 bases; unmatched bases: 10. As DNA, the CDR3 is TGTGCCAGCAGTGCCCCTGGACTAGCGGGAGGGCAGGGTGAGCAGTTCTTC. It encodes CASSAPGLAGGQGEQFF.

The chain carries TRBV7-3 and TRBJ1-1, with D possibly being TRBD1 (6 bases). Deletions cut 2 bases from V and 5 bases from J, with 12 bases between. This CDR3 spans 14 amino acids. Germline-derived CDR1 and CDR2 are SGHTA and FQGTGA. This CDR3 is CASSLGQGITEAFF. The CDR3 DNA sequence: TGTGCCAGCAGCTTAGGCCAGGGGATAACTGAAGCTTTCTTT.

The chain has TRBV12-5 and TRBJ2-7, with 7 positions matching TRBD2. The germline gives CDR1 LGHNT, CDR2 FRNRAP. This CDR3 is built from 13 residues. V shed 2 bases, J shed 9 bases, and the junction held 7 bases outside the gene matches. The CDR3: CASGLFGGKGQYF. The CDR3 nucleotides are TGTGCTAGTGGTTTGTTCGGGGGGAAAGGGCAGTACTTC.

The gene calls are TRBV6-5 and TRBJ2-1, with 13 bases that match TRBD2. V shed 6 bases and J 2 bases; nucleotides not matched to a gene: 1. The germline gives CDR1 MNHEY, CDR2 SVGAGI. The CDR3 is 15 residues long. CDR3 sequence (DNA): TGTGCCAGCAGAGGGACTAGCGGGACCTACAATGAGCAGTTCTTC. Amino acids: CASRGTSGTYNEQFF.